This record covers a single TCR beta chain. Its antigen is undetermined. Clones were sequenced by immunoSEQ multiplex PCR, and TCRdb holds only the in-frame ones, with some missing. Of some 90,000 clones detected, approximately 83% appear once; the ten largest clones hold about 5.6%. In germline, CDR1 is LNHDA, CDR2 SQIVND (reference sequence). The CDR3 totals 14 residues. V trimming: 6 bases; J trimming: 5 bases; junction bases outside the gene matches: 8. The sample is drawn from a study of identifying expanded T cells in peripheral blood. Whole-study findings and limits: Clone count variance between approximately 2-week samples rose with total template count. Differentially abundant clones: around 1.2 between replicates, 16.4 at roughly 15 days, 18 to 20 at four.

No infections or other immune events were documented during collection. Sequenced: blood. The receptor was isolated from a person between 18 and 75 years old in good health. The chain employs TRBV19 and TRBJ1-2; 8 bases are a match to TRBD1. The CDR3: CASRTGTGSYGYTF. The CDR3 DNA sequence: TGTGCCAGTAGAACCGGGACAGGATCTTATGGCTACACCTTC. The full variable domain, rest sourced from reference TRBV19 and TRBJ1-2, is DGGITQSPKYLFRKEGQNVTLSCEQNLNHDAMYWYRQDPGQGLRLIYYSQIVNDFQKGDIAEGYSVSREKKESFPLTVTSAQKNPTAFYLCASRTGTGSYGYTFGSGTRLTVV.